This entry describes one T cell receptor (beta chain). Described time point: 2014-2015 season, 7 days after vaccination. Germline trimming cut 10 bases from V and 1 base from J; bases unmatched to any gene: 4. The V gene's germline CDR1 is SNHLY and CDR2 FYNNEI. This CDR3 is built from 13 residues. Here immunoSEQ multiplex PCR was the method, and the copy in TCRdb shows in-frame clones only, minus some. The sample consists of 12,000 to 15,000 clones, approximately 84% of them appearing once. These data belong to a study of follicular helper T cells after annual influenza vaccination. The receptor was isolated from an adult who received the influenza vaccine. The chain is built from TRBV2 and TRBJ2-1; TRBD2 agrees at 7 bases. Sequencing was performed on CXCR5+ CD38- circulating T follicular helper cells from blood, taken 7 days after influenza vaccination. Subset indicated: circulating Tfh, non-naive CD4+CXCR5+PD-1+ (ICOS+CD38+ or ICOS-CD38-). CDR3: CAIKGLSYNEQFF. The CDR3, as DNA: TGTGCCATAAAGGGACTATCCTACAATGAGCAGTTCTTC.